The next 23 T cell receptor beta chains were all read from a single sample in a study of blood T cell repertoires in COVID-19. Some clones are missing from TCRdb's copy, which holds only in-frame ones; the method was immunoSEQ multiplex PCR. This sample has about 59,000 clones, with 73% found just once. The source material was peripheral blood. These receptors were collected from a woman between 50 and 59 years old with active or convalescent COVID-19.

V gene TRBV27 combines with J gene TRBJ2-1, with D possibly matching TRBD2 (6 bases). Trimming stripped 5 bases from V and 6 bases from J, with 14 bases between. The germline V gene has CDR1 MNHEY and CDR2 SMNVEV (reference sequence). The CDR3 is 14 amino acids. This CDR3 is CASSGRREVNEQFF. DNA of the CDR3: TGTGCCAGCAGTGGGCGCAGGGAGGTCAATGAGCAGTTCTTC.

The rearrangement joins TRBV6-6 to TRBJ1-5, with 9 bases fitting TRBD1. Germline-derived CDR1 and CDR2 are MNHNY and SVGAGI (reference sequence). This CDR3 has 15 amino acids. The V segment lost 5 bases and the J segment 3 bases; nucleotides outside the gene matches: 5. CDR3 bases: TGTGCCAGCAGTCAGACAGGGGGATTCAATCAGCCCCAGCATTTT. Translated: CASSQTGGFNQPQHF.

This clone was seen at least ten times. The chain is built from TRBV3-1 (or the pseudogene TRBV3-2) and TRBJ2-6; 10 bases match TRBD1. There are 16 residues in the CDR3. Germline CDR1 and CDR2: LGHDT and YNNKEL (reference sequence). V trimming: 5 bases; J trimming: 4 bases; junction bases outside the gene matches: 5. CDR3 region: CASSLTGGRGANVLTF. Here the CDR3 DNA reads TGTGCCAGCAGCTTGACAGGGGGCAGAGGGGCCAACGTCCTGACTTTC.

Comment on this clone: Additional DNA sequences in this sample encode the identical CDR3. The chain employs TRBV3-1 (or the pseudogene TRBV3-2) and TRBJ2-7; D possibly corresponds to TRBD2 (5 bases). The germline V and J ends were trimmed by 6 bases and 0 bases, with 6 bases remaining between them. The CDR3 covers 12 residues. From germline, CDR1 is LGHDT and CDR2 YNNKEL (reference sequence). The CDR3: CASSGSSYEQYF. CDR3 nucleotide sequence: TGTGCCAGCAGTGGGAGCTCCTACGAGCAGTACTTC.

In this sample, this clone turned up a few times. The rearrangement links TRBV6-5 to TRBJ1-1; D possibly corresponds to TRBD1 (5 bases). The CDR3 has 15 amino acids. The V and J ends lost 7 bases and 0 bases respectively, with 15 bases between them. CDR1 MNHEY and CDR2 SVGAGI come from the germline V gene. The CDR3 reads CASTKRGEMNTEAFF. CDR3 in DNA: TGTGCCAGCACGAAGCGGGGGGAGATGAACACTGAAGCTTTCTTT.

CDR3 sequence (DNA): TGTGCCAGCAGCTTACCCAGGGGAATGAACACTGAAGCTTTCTTT. This codes for CASSLPRGMNTEAFF. The V gene is TRBV5-4, the J gene TRBJ1-1; a possible D gene is TRBD1 (6 bases). The CDR3 covers 15 residues. V lost 2 bases and J lost 0, with 11 bases in between. Germline CDR1 SGHNT, CDR2 YYREEE (reference sequence).

The chain is built from TRBV3-1 (or the pseudogene TRBV3-2) and TRBJ2-7, with 8 bases that match TRBD2. The V and J ends lost 4 bases and 2 bases, in that order; junction bases with no gene match: 4. The V gene's germline CDR1 is LGHDT and CDR2 YNNKEL (reference sequence). The CDR3 has 14 amino acids. DNA for the CDR3: TGTGCCAGCAGCCTTCGCGGGAGGACCTACGAGCAGTACTTC. Protein product: CASSLRGRTYEQYF.

The V gene is TRBV6-5, the J gene TRBJ2-1; D unresolved. The ends were cut back, 8 bases at V and 2 bases at J, with 7 bases in the middle. The CDR3 totals 12 residues. Germline V gene lookup returns CDR1 MNHEY and CDR2 SVGAGI. CDR3 sequence: CASDSPYNEQFF. Written as DNA, the CDR3 is TGTGCCAGCGATAGCCCCTACAATGAGCAGTTCTTC.

CDR3 bases: TGTGCCAGTTTTTCCGACTGGGCTGAAGCTTTCTTT. Translation: CASFSDWAEAFF. The V and J genes are TRBV19 and TRBJ1-1; D remains ambiguous. Looked up from germline, CDR1 is LNHDA and CDR2 is SQIVND (reference sequence). Trimming cost V 8 bases and J 6 bases, with 13 bases left between them. The CDR3 totals 12 residues.

The V call is TRBV6-6, the J call TRBJ2-1; D possibly corresponds to TRBD2 (6 bases). The V and J ends lost 4 bases and 0 bases respectively, with 10 bases between them. CDR3 length equals 15 residues. Germline V gives CDR1 MNHNY, CDR2 SVGAGI (reference sequence). CDR3 nucleotide sequence: TGTGCCAGCAGTTGGGACTTCGACTCCTACAATGAGCAGTTCTTC. This gives the protein CASSWDFDSYNEQFF.

The CDR3 DNA follows: TGCGCCAGCAGCTTCTGGACAGGGGAGGATGGCTACACCTTC. Encoded protein: CASSFWTGEDGYTF. The J gene is TRBJ1-2, the V gene TRBV5-1; 9 nucleotides align to TRBD1. CDR3 length equals 14 residues. Per the germline V gene, CDR1 is SGHRS and CDR2 is YFSETQ. Trimming cost V 2 bases and J 6 bases; bases outside gene matches: 5.

The chain employs TRBV4-1 and TRBJ2-3, with D possibly matching TRBD2 (6 bases). Germline V gene sequence: CDR1 MGHRA, CDR2 YSYEKL. V gave up 4 bases and J gave up 2 bases, with 13 bases separating them. This CDR3 region has 15 residues. CDR3 protein: CASSRSGQATDTQYF. CDR3 nucleotides: TGCGCCAGCAGCCGAAGCGGGCAGGCCACAGATACGCAGTATTTT.

This clone appeared a few times. This chain joins TRBV5-1 and TRBJ1-6; 7 nucleotides agree with TRBD1. The germline CDR1 and CDR2 sequences are SGHRS and YFSETQ. This CDR3 spans 15 amino acids. The V segment lost 0 bases and the J segment 7 bases; nucleotides outside the gene matches: 4. The CDR3: CASSLGGRGNSPLHF. The CDR3 DNA reads TGCGCCAGCAGCTTGGGCGGCAGGGGGAATTCACCCCTCCACTTT.

The chain has TRBV4-1 and TRBJ2-1, with 9 bases matching TRBD2. From germline, CDR1 is MGHRA and CDR2 YSYEKL. CDR3 length: 16 amino acids. V trimming: 3 bases; J trimming: 4 bases; junction bases outside the gene matches: 7. CDR3 DNA: TGCGCCAGCAGCCAGCAACTAGCGGGTGTTTACAATGAGCAGTTCTTC. Amino acid sequence: CASSQQLAGVYNEQFF.

V usage is TRBV18 and J usage is TRBJ2-1; D is perhaps TRBD1 (6 bases). This CDR3 has 14 residues. Germline V gene data show CDR1 as KGHSH and CDR2 as LQKENI. V was shortened by 2 bases and J by 5 bases, with 10 bases between the two germline ends. The CDR3 coding sequence is TGTGCCAGCTCACCAGACAGGAGCCACAATGAGCAGTTCTTC. Translation: CASSPDRSHNEQFF. Looking up the rest from reference TRBV18 and TRBJ2-1 gives the full variable domain: NAGVMQNPRHLVRRRGQEARLRCSPMKGHSHVYWYRQLPEEGLKFMVYLQKENIIDESGMPKERFSAEFPKEGPSILRIQQVVRGDSAAYFCASSPDRSHNEQFFGPGTRLTVL.

The chain carries TRBV28 and TRBJ1-4; the D gene is possibly TRBD1 (6 bases). This CDR3 is 19 amino acids long. Germline CDR1 is MDHEN and CDR2 is SYDVKM. V dropped 4 bases and J dropped 5 bases, with 26 bases sitting between them. Here the CDR3 reads CASSSLLDLSRGINEKLFF. CDR3 nucleotide sequence: TGTGCCAGCAGTTCCCTTCTCGACCTCTCGAGGGGGATAAATGAAAAACTGTTTTTT. Combining the CDR3 with reference TRBV28 and TRBJ1-4 gives the whole variable domain DVKVTQSSRYLVKRTGEKVFLECVQDMDHENMFWYRQDPGLGLRLIYFSYDVKMKEKGDIPEGYSVSREKKERFSLILESASTNQTSMYLCASSSLLDLSRGINEKLFFGSGTQLSVL.

This sequence joins TRBV6-6 and TRBJ2-5; D might be TRBD2 (6 bases). V was pared by 5 bases and J by 4 bases, with 11 bases between. Germline CDR1 and CDR2: MNHNY and SVGAGI (reference sequence). The CDR3 runs to 13 residues. CDR3 sequence: CASSPVGGETQYF. DNA for the CDR3: TGTGCCAGCAGTCCAGTCGGGGGAGAGACCCAGTACTTC.

The chain uses TRBV11-2 and TRBJ1-1; D gene unclear. This CDR3 has 16 residues. Trimming took off 4 bases at V and 0 bases at J, with 15 bases between the two ends. The germline CDR1 and CDR2 sequences are SGHAT and FQNNGV. CDR3 residues: CASSSSRTRLNTEAFF. The CDR3 DNA reads as TGTGCCAGCAGCTCAAGTCGAACACGCCTGAACACTGAAGCTTTCTTT.

The rearrangement links TRBV19 to TRBJ2-5; 9 bases match TRBD2. Germline V gene sequence: CDR1 LNHDA, CDR2 SQIVND (reference sequence). The CDR3 has 16 amino acids. The ends lost 4 bases at V and 5 bases at J; junction bases unmatched: 11. The CDR3 bases are TGTGCCAGTAGTACCTCGGGTAGCGGGAGCGGGGAGACCCAGTACTTC. Protein sequence: CASSTSGSGSGETQYF.

This chain's CDR3 is CASSPSPGTSGYEQYF. In DNA, the CDR3 is TGCGCCAGCAGCCCCAGTCCCGGGACTAGCGGCTACGAGCAGTACTTC. This rearrangement joins TRBV4-1 to TRBJ2-7; 11 bases are shared with TRBD2. The CDR3 extends over 16 amino acids. Germline assignment: CDR1 MGHRA and CDR2 YSYEKL. Trimming at V came to 4 bases and at J to 3 bases, leaving 8 bases not matched to a gene.

The chain links TRBV27 to TRBJ2-7, with 8 bases aligning to TRBD1. Germline loops: CDR1 MNHEY, CDR2 SMNVEV (reference sequence). V trimming: 6 bases; J trimming: 2 bases; junction bases outside the gene matches: 3. This CDR3 is built from 13 residues. CDR3 loop: CASRVTGAYEQYF. CDR3 nucleotides: TGTGCCAGCAGGGTGACAGGGGCCTACGAGCAGTACTTC.

This clone was counted between two and nine times. The chain employs TRBV18 and TRBJ2-3, with 7 bases fitting TRBD1. Germline V gene sequence: CDR1 KGHSH, CDR2 LQKENI. V was pared by 3 bases and J by 2 bases, with 8 bases of the junction left unmatched. The CDR3 runs 16 residues. The CDR3 sequence is CASSPGQSSSTDTQYF. Here the CDR3 DNA reads TGTGCCAGCTCACCGGGACAGAGCTCCTCCACAGATACGCAGTATTTT.

Only one count was recorded for this clone. The CDR3 sequence is CASSLYISGSNTGELFF. As DNA, the CDR3 is TGTGCCAGTAGTTTATACATTAGCGGTTCGAACACCGGGGAGCTGTTTTTT. The chain combines TRBV19 with TRBJ2-2, with D possibly TRBD2 on 6 matching bases. Looked up from germline, CDR1 is LNHDA and CDR2 is SQIVND (reference sequence). The CDR3 loop spans 17 amino acids. Trimming left V 5 bases short and J 0 bases short, with 16 bases between. Combining the CDR3 with reference TRBV19 and TRBJ2-2 gives the whole variable domain DGGITQSPKYLFRKEGQNVTLSCEQNLNHDAMYWYRQDPGQGLRLIYYSQIVNDFQKGDIAEGYSVSREKKESFPLTVTSAQKNPTAFYLCASSLYISGSNTGELFFGEGSRLTVL.